This TCR beta chain derives from a study of T cell clonotyping in hematopoietic cell transplantation. Some clones are missing from TCRdb's copy, which holds only in-frame ones; the method was immunoSEQ multiplex PCR. This sample has over 10,000 clones, with around 90% found just once. The study, taken as a whole, reports: Broader posttransplant TCR repertoire diversity was predicted by graft donor and pretransplant recipient Inverse Simpson Index values.

CDR3 length equals 16 residues. Germline-derived CDR1 and CDR2 are SGHNT and YYREEE (reference sequence). V lost 4 bases to trimming and J lost 0 bases, with 17 bases between them. In the case of this clone: Antigen unknown.

The source was PBMCs, collected 100 days after allogeneic stem cell transplant. This clonotype was obtained from a female patient in her 50s who had an allogeneic stem cell transplant from an unrelated donor, so the T cells may come from the graft donor. Some clones in this sample may be carry-over from other donors' samples. V and J are TRBV5-4 and TRBJ2-7; D uncertain. CDR3 sequence (DNA): TGTGCCAGCAGCCCGCGCCCTCAGTTAAACTCCTACGAGCAGTACTTC. Translation gives CASSPRPQLNSYEQYF.